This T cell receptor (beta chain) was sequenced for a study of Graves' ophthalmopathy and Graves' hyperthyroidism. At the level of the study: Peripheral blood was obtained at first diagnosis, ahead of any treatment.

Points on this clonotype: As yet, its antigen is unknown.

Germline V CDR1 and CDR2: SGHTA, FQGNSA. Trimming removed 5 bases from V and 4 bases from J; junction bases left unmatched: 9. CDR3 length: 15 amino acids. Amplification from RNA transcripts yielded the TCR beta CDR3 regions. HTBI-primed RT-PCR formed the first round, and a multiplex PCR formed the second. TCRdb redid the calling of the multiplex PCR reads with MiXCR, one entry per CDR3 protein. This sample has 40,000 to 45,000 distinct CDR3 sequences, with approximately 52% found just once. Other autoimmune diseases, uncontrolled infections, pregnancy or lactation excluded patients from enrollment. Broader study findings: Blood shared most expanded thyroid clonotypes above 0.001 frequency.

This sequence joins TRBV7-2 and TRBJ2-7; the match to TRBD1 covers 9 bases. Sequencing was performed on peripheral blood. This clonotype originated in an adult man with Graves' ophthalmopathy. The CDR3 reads CASSPAGTGRYEQYF. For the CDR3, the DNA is TGTGCCAGCAGCCCCGCCGGGACAGGGAGGTACGAGCAGTACTTC. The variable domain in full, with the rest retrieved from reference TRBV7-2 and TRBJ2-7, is GAGVSQSPSNKVTEKGKDVELRCDPISGHTALYWYRQSLGQGLEFLIYFQGNSAPDKSGLPSDRFSAERTGGSVSTLTIQRTQQEDSAVYLCASSPAGTGRYEQYFGPGTRLTVT.